A selection of T cell receptor beta chains follows, all from one sample in a study of T cells expressing NK-cell markers. Reanalyzing the 5' RACE reads, TCRdb keeps one entry per CDR3 protein, without DNA. In total, the table holds a few hundred thousand distinct CDR3 sequences. Sequencing input: blood T cells: a sorted CD56 or NKG2C T cell subset, CD4+ or CD8+ T cells, or bulk PBMC T cells (not recorded which). All receptors come from a man aged 18 to 69 in good health. Both conserved end residues are part of each CDR3. The order of the fields is J gene, V gene, CDR3 protein.

TRBJ2-5	TRBV7-2	CASGIGGGQEKTQYF
TRBJ2-4	TRBV6-1	CASQSGQGARGEYF
TRBJ2-3	TRBV6-4	CASRRKMGEWGGLASTDTQYF
TRBJ1-1	TRBV5-1	CASSLNNQGRHTEAFF
TRBJ2-5	TRBV20-1	CSAYPRQETQYF
TRBJ2-7	TRBV28	CASSAVKGSSYEQYF
TRBJ2-3	TRBV5-6	CASMGQGRDTQYF
TRBJ1-5	TRBV6-5	CASSCSGQVKLSNQPQHF
TRBJ2-2	TRBV19	CASTRGDYTGELFF
TRBJ2-5	TRBV11-2	CASTRTVQETQYF
TRBJ2-7	TRBV7-3	CASSLSGGNLYEQYF
TRBJ1-6	TRBV18	CASSPPGQRNSPLHF
TRBJ2-5	TRBV9	CASSARTGAETQYF
TRBJ2-2	TRBV29-1	CSVGAGARNTGELFF
TRBJ2-1	TRBV20-1	CSAGLRGVNEQFF
TRBJ2-7	TRBV5-5	CASATGRVVWEQYF
TRBJ1-5	TRBV5-5	CASSLRAGNQPQHF
TRBJ1-1	TRBV20-1	CSADATGRYLNTEAFF
TRBJ2-3	TRBV10-3	CAGGGTGRGGPTDTQYF
TRBJ2-7	TRBV20-1	CSARGRGLYEQYF